The 26 T cell receptor beta chains presented below share a single source sample, sequenced in a study of identical twins. TCRdb re-analysed the 5' RACE reads in MiXCR, keeping a single row per CDR3 protein. The sample records hundreds of thousands of distinct CDR3 sequences, 21% being singletons. The same sample was also studied in work on T cells expressing NK-cell markers.

The source material was PBMCs. The source is a woman younger than 35 in good health.

V gene TRBV10-3 combines with J gene TRBJ2-1; 11 bases align to TRBD1. Germline CDR1 and CDR2: ENHRY and SYGVKD. Trimming removed 5 bases from V and 7 bases from J; junction bases left unmatched: 4. The CDR3 loop spans 14 amino acids. The DNA for the CDR3 is TGTGCCATCAGTCGGACAGGGGGCACAAATGAGCAGTTCTTC. The encoded protein is CAISRTGGTNEQFF.

The chain joins TRBV9 to TRBJ2-7; 12 bases fit TRBD2. The CDR3 totals 15 residues. Germline V gives CDR1 SGDLS, CDR2 YYNGEE. V lost 5 bases and J lost 2; bases outside the gene matches: 5. The CDR3 protein is CASSPSSGRAYEQYF. The CDR3 coding sequence is TGTGCCAGCAGTCCTTCTAGCGGGAGGGCCTACGAGCAGTACTTC.

This clonotype was seen a few times. The V and J genes are TRBV6-6 and TRBJ1-1; D remains ambiguous. V dropped 4 bases and J dropped 3 bases, with 6 bases sitting between them. Germline V gene sequence: CDR1 MNHNY, CDR2 SVGAGI (reference sequence). This CDR3 region has 12 residues. The CDR3 loop is CASSSQYTEAFF. The CDR3 DNA reads as TGTGCCAGCAGTTCTCAGTACACTGAAGCTTTCTTT.

This clonotype was counted at least ten times. The V gene is TRBV10-3, the J gene TRBJ1-3; possibly TRBD1 for D (6 bases). The CDR3 length is 16 residues. V shed 0 bases and J shed 0 bases, with 9 bases lying between them. Per the germline V gene, CDR1 is ENHRY and CDR2 is SYGVKD. The CDR3 DNA follows: TGTGCCATCAGTGAGTCTCAGGGGTTCTCTGGAAACACCATATATTTT. Its protein is CAISESQGFSGNTIYF.

This clonotype has more than one count but fewer than ten. This chain joins TRBV5-1 and TRBJ2-6, with a tentative D call TRBD2 (6 bases). Germline CDR1 SGHRS, CDR2 YFSETQ. The CDR3 is 16 amino acids. With 4 bases removed from V and 1 base from J, the gap between germline ends came to 12 bases. As DNA, the CDR3 is TGCGCCAGCAGCCCAACAAGCGGGTCTGGGGCCAACGTCCTGACTTTC. This sequence encodes CASSPTSGSGANVLTF.

The chain recombines TRBV5-1 with TRBJ1-4, with D unresolved. The germline V gene encodes CDR1 SGHRS and CDR2 YFSETQ. V was cut by 0 bases and J by 2 bases, with 8 bases left in between. This CDR3 has 15 residues. The CDR3 region has the DNA TGCGCCAGCAGCTTGGCCGGGGAGACTAATGAAAAACTGTTTTTT. Protein: CASSLAGETNEKLFF.

This sequence joins TRBV10-1 and TRBJ2-5, with D perhaps TRBD1 (5 bases). Germline CDR1 and CDR2: WNHNN and SYGVQD (reference sequence). Deletions cut 7 bases from V and 5 bases from J, with 17 bases between. CDR3 length equals 14 residues. CDR3 sequence reads: CASTKQVVWETQYF. CDR3 coding DNA: TGCGCCAGCACCAAACAGGTGGTTTGGGAGACCCAGTACTTC.

The chain joins TRBV3-1 to TRBJ1-1; 8 bases are shared with TRBD1. CDR3 length equals 13 residues. V lost 3 bases and J lost 11; bases outside the gene matches: 8. The germline V gene has CDR1 LGHDT and CDR2 YNNKEL (reference sequence). CDR3 region: CASSQGTGSWAFF. For the CDR3, the DNA is TGTGCCAGCAGCCAGGGGACAGGCTCGTGGGCTTTCTTT.

This clonotype was observed a handful of times. The rearrangement links TRBV20-1 to TRBJ1-2; a possible D gene is TRBD1 (6 bases). V shed 3 bases and J shed 0 bases, with 11 bases lying between them. The germline V gene encodes CDR1 DFQATT and CDR2 SNEGSKA (reference sequence). The length of the CDR3 is 14 residues. The CDR3 region has the DNA TGCAGTGCTAGTGATTGGGGGCCTAACTATGGCTACACCTTC. Amino acids: CSASDWGPNYGYTF.

This clonotype came up many times. This chain joins TRBV6-5 and TRBJ1-2, with TRBD1 matching over 8 bases. V lost 6 bases and J lost 6; bases outside the gene matches: 3. The germline CDR1 and CDR2 sequences are MNHEY and SVGAGI. The CDR3 sequence is 12 residues long. The CDR3 DNA reads as TGTGCCAGCAGCATCAGGGGGCATGGCTACACCTTC. This gives the protein CASSIRGHGYTF.

This chain links TRBV20-1 with TRBJ1-2, with 9 bases that match TRBD1. CDR3 length: 11 amino acids. Germline CDR1 reads DFQATT; CDR2 reads SNEGSKA (reference sequence). V shed 6 bases and J 12 bases; nucleotides not matched to a gene: 8. CDR3 loop: CSAHRDRDNTF. The DNA of the CDR3 is TGCAGTGCCCACCGGGACAGGGACAACACCTTC.

The rearrangement joins TRBV21-1 to TRBJ2-3; TRBD1, the table's D call, was not compared with the DNA. TRBV21-1 is deemed a pseudogene. The CDR3 runs to 13 residues. The CDR3 is CASPGDRTDTQYF. DNA of the CDR3: TGTGCCAGCCCCGGGGACCGCACAGATACGCAGTATTTT.

In its sample, this clonotype was seen a few times. CDR3 sequence: CSARLGGDRGPEQYF. CDR3 coding DNA: TGCAGTGCTAGATTAGGAGGAGACAGGGGGCCCGAGCAGTACTTC. The gene calls are TRBV20-1 and TRBJ2-7, with 10 bases lining up with TRBD1. The length of the CDR3 is 15 residues. CDR1 and CDR2 (germline): DFQATT, SNEGSKA (reference sequence). V was pared by 2 bases and J by 6 bases, with 10 bases of the junction left unmatched.

This clonotype was counted at least ten times. A much larger clone lies a single base off, so this may be a read error. V gene TRBV6-5 combines with J gene TRBJ1-1; D is undetermined. Trimming shortened V by 6 bases and J by 0 bases, and 2 bases separated the two germline ends. The CDR3 runs 11 residues. Germline V CDR1 and CDR2: MNHEY, SVGAGI. The CDR3 bases are TGTGCCAGCAGCATGAACACTGAAGCTTTCTTT. The encoded protein is CASSMNTEAFF.

V and J are TRBV6-2 or TRBV6-3 and TRBJ2-1; D is perhaps TRBD1 or TRBD2 (5 bases each). The CDR3 spans 10 residues. CDR1 MNHEY and CDR2 SVGEGT come from the germline V gene. V was pared by 6 bases and J by 11 bases, with 8 bases between. The CDR3 region is CASRGEKQFF. CDR3 in DNA: TGTGCCAGCAGGGGGGAAAAGCAGTTCTTC.

This clonotype was seen at least ten times. CDR3: CASSQDREGASHGSPYEQYF. CDR3 DNA sequence: TGCGCCAGCAGCCAAGACCGAGAGGGGGCTAGTCACGGATCTCCCTACGAGCAGTACTTC. The chain joins TRBV4-3 to TRBJ2-7; TRBD1 agrees at 7 bases. The V gene end was trimmed by 0 bases and the J gene end by 2 bases; junction bases not matched to a gene: 19. The CDR3 covers 20 residues. From germline, CDR1 is LGHNA and CDR2 YSLEER.

This clonotype was picked up many times. The V call is TRBV20-1, the J call TRBJ2-1, with 8 positions matching TRBD2. This CDR3 region has 17 residues. CDR1 and CDR2 (germline): DFQATT, SNEGSKA (reference sequence). V lost 5 bases, J lost 0 bases, and 12 bases stayed unmatched. CDR3 DNA: TGCAGTGCTCGACACCCGACTAGCGCTCGCTCCTACAATGAGCAGTTCTTC. Translating gives CSARHPTSARSYNEQFF.

The chain employs TRBV4-1 and TRBJ2-1, with a weak D call TRBD2 (5 bases). Germline loops: CDR1 MGHRA, CDR2 YSYEKL. This CDR3 comprises 17 residues. Between the trimmed V and J ends, which lost 0 bases and 6 bases, there was a span of 18 bases. As DNA, the CDR3 is TGCGCCAGCAGCCAAGATCCCCGAGGACCGACTACCAATGAGCAGTTCTTC. This gives the protein CASSQDPRGPTTNEQFF.

This clonotype turned up a few times. The CDR3 is CASSLVAVETQYF. CDR3 nucleotide sequence: TGTGCCAGCAGCTTGGTGGCCGTAGAGACCCAGTACTTC. The genes are TRBV5-4 and TRBJ2-5, with D unresolved. Trimming took off 0 bases at V and 4 bases at J, with 7 bases between the two ends. The CDR3 consists of 13 residues. Germline-derived CDR1 and CDR2 are SGHNT and YYREEE (reference sequence).

This clonotype was counted only a few times. J is TRBJ1-3 and V is TRBV7-6, with unresolved D. The CDR3 consists of 18 residues. Germline V gives CDR1 SGHVS, CDR2 FNYEAQ. Trimming removed 1 base at V and 0 bases at J, with 16 bases between. CDR3 in amino acids: CASSLGGGRRGSGNTIYF. CDR3 coding DNA: TGTGCCAGCAGCTTAGGTGGAGGGCGTCGGGGCTCTGGAAACACCATATATTTT.

This clonotype was recorded a few times. The CDR3 DNA follows: TGCAGTGCTAGTTCACTAGCGGACACGGGAGAGACCCAGTACTTC. Its protein product is CSASSLADTGETQYF. The V call is TRBV20-1, the J call TRBJ2-5; 8 bases line up with TRBD2. Germline V gene lookup returns CDR1 DFQATT and CDR2 SNEGSKA (reference sequence). The CDR3 has 15 amino acids. V dropped 3 bases and J dropped 4; count of bases not matched to a gene: 10.

The chain combines TRBV29-1 with TRBJ1-1; unclear D gene. This CDR3 comprises 11 residues. V lost 2 bases and J lost 6, with 7 bases in between. Germline V gives CDR1 SQVTM, CDR2 ANQGSEA. The DNA of the CDR3 is TGCAGCGTTGAATATGGGGCTGAAGCTTTCTTT. It codes for CSVEYGAEAFF.

The rearrangement links TRBV2 to TRBJ2-7, with D unclear. The V and J ends lost 8 bases and 2 bases respectively, with 19 bases between them. CDR3 size: 15 residues. From germline, CDR1 is SNHLY and CDR2 FYNNEI. In DNA form, the CDR3 reads TGTGCCAGCGTGAGTAGGCTTACAAGACCCTACGAGCAGTACTTC. Translated, it gives CASVSRLTRPYEQYF.

The V gene is TRBV6-1, the J gene TRBJ2-3, with 8 bases matching TRBD2. Germline V gene data show CDR1 as MNHNS and CDR2 as SASEGT. The CDR3 is made up of 15 amino acids. J was trimmed by 5 bases and V by 6 bases; bases with no gene match: 10. CDR3 residues: CASRAGTSGRDTQYF. The CDR3 nucleotides are TGTGCCAGCAGGGCTGGGACTAGTGGGAGAGATACGCAGTATTTT.

The chain uses TRBV20-1 and TRBJ1-4, with D tentatively TRBD1 (6 bases). Germline CDR1 DFQATT, CDR2 SNEGSKA (reference sequence). V lost 4 bases to trimming and J lost 5 bases, with 11 bases between them. The CDR3 extends over 13 amino acids. The CDR3 bases are TGCAGTGCTACAGGACAGACAAATGAAAAACTGTTTTTT. It codes for CSATGQTNEKLFF.

There are a few counts of this clonotype. The chain uses TRBV6-1 and TRBJ2-5; D perhaps matches TRBD2 (6 bases). The V gene's germline CDR1 is MNHNS and CDR2 SASEGT. The CDR3 length is 14 residues. The germline V and J ends were trimmed by 1 base and 4 bases, with 10 bases remaining between them. The CDR3 spells CASSEGRGRETQYF. The CDR3 DNA is TGTGCCAGCAGTGAAGGGCGGGGACGAGAGACCCAGTACTTC.